These T cell receptor beta chains were read from a single sample in a study of a mutant IDH1 vaccine in newly diagnosed glioma. These receptors have no identified antigens. Measured with immunoSEQ multiplex PCR; TCRdb has only the in-frame clones, and not every one. This table has some 61,000 clones, less than 90% appearing once. The starting material was PBMCs, obtained from a glioma patient whose treatment included an IDH1 peptide vaccine. These receptors originate from a young man with glioma. CDR3s include the opening cysteine and the closing phenylalanine or tryptophan. A D gene is named only where the DNA matches it firmly. Size tells how often a clone was seen (once, few, many) or the class of an expanded clone, and some rows leave it out.

cdr3_nt,cdr3_aa,j_call,v_call,clone_size,d_call
TGCGCCAGCACGACAGGGCCTGGCGCACTCGCAGAAAAACTGTTTTTT,CASTTGPGALAEKLFF,TRBJ1-4,TRBV5-1,few,TRBD1
TGTGCCAGCAGTCCCTCCCGGGGGACAGGGCCGTCTGGGGAGCTGTTTTTT,CASSPSRGTGPSGELFF,TRBJ2-2,TRBV28,NA,TRBD1
TGTGCCAGCACCCCGGGACTAGCGGGAGCGGCCTACGAGCAGTACTTC,CASTPGLAGAAYEQYF,TRBJ2-7,TRBV6-6,NA,TRBD2
TGCGCCAGCAGCCGAGGGGGTGAAGCTTTCTTT,CASSRGGEAFF,TRBJ1-1,TRBV5-1,NA,NA
TGTGCCAGCAGAGCGGGGGGAGGAAACACCATATATTTT,CASRAGGGNTIYF,TRBJ1-3,TRBV21-1,NA,NA
TGTGCCAGCAGCGCACAAAATGAAGCTTTCTTT,CASSAQNEAFF,TRBJ1-1,TRBV6-1,few,NA
TGTGCCAGCAGACCCGGGACAGGGGATGGCTACACCTTC,CASRPGTGDGYTF,TRBJ1-2,TRBV6-1,NA,TRBD1
TGTGCCAGCAGCCCGACTAGAGGAGAGACCCAGTACTTC,CASSPTRGETQYF,TRBJ2-5,TRBV11-3,NA,NA
TGCGCCAGCAGCTTGGCGGGGGCCGTCTACGAGCAGTACTTC,CASSLAGAVYEQYF,TRBJ2-7,TRBV5-1,NA,NA
TGTGCCAGCAGCACCAGAGGTGGGGCCTATGGCTACACCTTC,CASSTRGGAYGYTF,TRBJ1-2,TRBV13,NA,NA
TGTGCCAGCAGCCGCGAGTTTGGACAGGGCGGAGCGACTGAAGCTTTCTTT,CASSREFGQGGATEAFF,TRBJ1-1,TRBV7-9,NA,TRBD1
TGTGCCAGTAGTATACAGCTATACTATGGCTACACCTTC,CASSIQLYYGYTF,TRBJ1-2,TRBV19,NA,NA
TGTGCCAGCAGTGACTCTAGCGGGGGGGACACAGATACGCAGTATTTT,CASSDSSGGDTDTQYF,TRBJ2-3,TRBV6-4,NA,TRBD2
TGTGCCAGCAGCAAAGAAGGGACTCCGACTCCCGGTGGGTACAATGAGCAGTTCTTC,CASSKEGTPTPGGYNEQFF,TRBJ2-1,TRBV21-1,NA,NA
TGTGCCTGGAGTGGTGAGGGGCGATTATCCTACAATGAGCAGTTCTTC,CAWSGEGRLSYNEQFF,TRBJ2-1,TRBV30,NA,NA